The entry that follows covers one TCR beta chain sequence. These data originate in a study of OX40 agonist ivuxolimab in advanced cancers. Measured with immunoSEQ multiplex PCR; TCRdb has only the in-frame clones, and not every one. Among 65,000 to 80,000 clones listed, 85% were seen once. In germline, CDR1 is SNHLY, CDR2 FYNNEI. The CDR3 loop spans 13 amino acids. Trimming left V 7 bases short and J 0 bases short, with 6 bases between. The material sequenced was CD4+ or CD8+ T cells sorted from blood, taken in a trial of the OX40 agonist ivuxolimab. This sequence joins TRBV2 and TRBJ1-4; D uncertain. The receptor was derived from an adult with an advanced solid tumor such as melanoma, head and neck, liver or kidney cancer. The CDR3 reads CASTGTTNEKLFF. The CDR3 DNA reads TGTGCCAGCACTGGGACAACTAATGAAAAACTGTTTTTT. Looking up the rest from reference TRBV2 and TRBJ1-4 gives the full variable domain: EPEVTQTPSHQVTQMGQEVILRCVPISNHLYFYWYRQILGQKVEFLVSFYNNEISEKSEIFDDQFSVERPDGSNFTLKIRSTKLEDSAMYFCASTGTTNEKLFFGSGTQLSVL.